These 29 T cell receptor beta chains share one sample of origin, sequenced in a study of early T cells in non-severe SARS-CoV-2 infection. MiXCR, applied by TCRdb to the 5' RACE reads, yields one record per CDR3 protein. The data show roughly 30,000 distinct CDR3 sequences, 6.6% seen once. Sequenced material: whole blood. The receptors stem from an adult who was a healthcare worker with PCR-confirmed SARS-CoV-2 infection or an uninfected control (not recorded which).

This clonotype was recorded at least ten times. The J gene is TRBJ1-5, the V gene TRBV27; perhaps TRBD1 as D (6 bases). The CDR3 totals 13 residues. V was trimmed by 8 bases and J by 4 bases, leaving 12 bases between them. Per germline, CDR1 MNHEY and CDR2 SMNVEV (reference sequence). The CDR3 DNA reads as TGTGCCAGCCGGGTGAGGGGGAATCAGCCCCAGCATTTT. This sequence encodes CASRVRGNQPQHF.

This clonotype was seen ten or more times. J is TRBJ1-1 and V is TRBV28, with D possibly TRBD1 on 6 matching bases. This CDR3 has 16 residues. The V end lost 10 bases, the J end lost 3 bases, and 24 bases lay between the germline ends. Germline V gene sequence: CDR1 MDHEN, CDR2 SYDVKM. The CDR3 region has the DNA TGTGCCAACAGATCTACTAACAGGGTCGTCGACACTGAAGCTTTCTTT. Its protein is CANRSTNRVVDTEAFF. The full variable domain, with the rest looked up from reference TRBV28 and TRBJ1-1, is DVKVTQSSRYLVKRTGEKVFLECVQDMDHENMFWYRQDPGLGLRLIYFSYDVKMKEKGDIPEGYSVSREKKERFSLILESASTNQTSMYLCANRSTNRVVDTEAFFGQGTRLTVV.

This clonotype was seen more than once but under ten times. This chain links TRBV10-3 with TRBJ2-7; D is perhaps TRBD1 (5 bases). The CDR3 sequence is 15 residues long. V was trimmed by 0 bases and J by 4 bases, leaving 13 bases between them. CDR1 is ENHRY and CDR2 is SYGVKD in the germline V gene. The CDR3 here is CAISESGRAKYEQYF. DNA of the CDR3: TGTGCCATCAGTGAGTCCGGCAGGGCGAAGTACGAGCAGTACTTC.

This clonotype has more than one count but fewer than ten. V gene TRBV18 combines with J gene TRBJ2-7; tentatively, D is TRBD1 or TRBD2 (5 bases each). Trimming shortened V by 6 bases and J by 0 bases, and 12 bases separated the two germline ends. The CDR3 consists of 14 residues. CDR1 is KGHSH and CDR2 is LQKENI in the germline V gene. The CDR3, as DNA: TGTGCCAGCTCCCCCGAGGGGAGCTCCTACGAGCAGTACTTC. Translating gives CASSPEGSSYEQYF.

This chain joins TRBV18 and TRBJ2-1; D possibly corresponds to TRBD2 (6 bases). V was clipped by 3 bases and J by 5 bases, with 20 bases between them. This CDR3 is 17 amino acids long. Germline-derived CDR1 and CDR2 are KGHSH and LQKENI. In DNA form, the CDR3 reads TGTGCCAGCTCACCGCCGGGACTCCGTCTTCAACACAATGAGCAGTTCTTC. It is translated as CASSPPGLRLQHNEQFF.

Ten or more counts support this clonotype. The chain couples TRBV20-1 to TRBJ2-5; TRBD2 agrees at 8 bases. CDR1 is DFQATT, CDR2 SNEGSKA, per germline (reference sequence). The trim removed 5 bases at V and 4 bases at J, leaving 12 bases unmatched. The CDR3 length is 15 residues. The CDR3: CSARIPAGVVETQYF. The CDR3 nucleotides are TGCAGTGCTCGAATCCCAGCGGGAGTCGTAGAGACCCAGTACTTC.

This clonotype was seen a few times. This rearrangement joins TRBV4-1 to TRBJ2-5, with 9 bases fitting TRBD2. The CDR3 spans 16 residues. CDR1 is MGHRA and CDR2 is YSYEKL in the germline V gene. The V segment lost 4 bases and the J segment 3 bases; nucleotides outside the gene matches: 9. CDR3 sequence (DNA): TGCGCCAGCAGCCCCCTCGGGGCTAGCGGGAAAGAGACCCAGTACTTC. Protein sequence: CASSPLGASGKETQYF.

This clonotype was recorded many times. This chain connects TRBV29-1 to TRBJ1-2; the D is unclear. Germline lookup yields CDR1 SQVTM and CDR2 ANQGSEA. V gave up 4 bases and J gave up 3 bases, with 6 bases separating them. The CDR3 consists of 11 residues. The CDR3 DNA is TGCAGCGTTGGGCGGGACTATGGCTACACCTTC. Translation: CSVGRDYGYTF.

By sample fraction, this clonotype is medium-sized. The gene calls are TRBV12-3 or TRBV12-4 and TRBJ1-1, with D perhaps TRBD1 (6 bases). This CDR3 spans 14 amino acids. The germline V and J ends were trimmed by 7 bases and 2 bases, with 14 bases remaining between them. The CDR3 nucleotides read TGTGCCAGCACCATACCGGGACATAACACTGAAGCTTTCTTT. Translating it yields CASTIPGHNTEAFF.

There are many counts of this clonotype. The chain uses TRBV28 and TRBJ1-1; unclear D gene. Germline loops: CDR1 MDHEN, CDR2 SYDVKM. This CDR3 has 12 residues. V lost 6 bases and J lost 6, with 11 bases in between. The CDR3 nucleotides are TGTGCCAGCAGCACGAACAGTCCTGAAGCTTTCTTT. This gives the protein CASSTNSPEAFF.

There are many counts of this clonotype. The CDR3 coding sequence is TGTGCCAGCAGCCAGGGACAGGGAGGATACGGCTACACCTTC. It is translated as CASSQGQGGYGYTF. The genes are TRBV5-5 and TRBJ1-2; 9 positions match TRBD1. V shed 4 bases, J shed 8 bases, and the junction held 9 bases outside the gene matches. The CDR3 has 14 amino acids. Germline V CDR1 and CDR2: SGHKS, YYEKEE (reference sequence).

In its sample, this clonotype was seen many times. This sequence joins TRBV10-3 and TRBJ2-2, with TRBD1 matching over 8 bases. V gave up 3 bases and J gave up 3 bases; unmatched junction bases: 3. Germline CDR1 reads ENHRY; CDR2 reads SYGVKD. The CDR3 is 15 amino acids. CDR3 sequence: CAISEGQGYTGELFF. As DNA, the CDR3 is TGTGCCATCAGTGAAGGACAGGGATACACCGGGGAGCTGTTTTTT.

This clonotype has at least ten counts. This sequence joins TRBV11-2 and TRBJ2-7; D may be TRBD1 (5 bases). Germline CDR1 and CDR2: SGHAT and FQNNGV. The CDR3 runs to 14 residues. Trimming cost V 5 bases and J 4 bases, with 15 bases left between them. CDR3 DNA: TGTGCCAGCAGCCAAGACAGCGTTGCATACGAGCAGTACTTC. The encoded protein is CASSQDSVAYEQYF. The full variable domain, in which reference TRBV11-2 and TRBJ2-7 provide the parts outside the CDR3, is EAGVAQSPRYKIIEKRQSVAFWCNPISGHATLYWYQQILGQGPKLLIQFQNNGVVDDSQLPKDRFSAERLKGVDSTLKIQPAKLEDSAVYLCASSQDSVAYEQYFGPGTRLTVT.

This clonotype occurred many times. CDR3 bases: TGCGCCAGCAGCCGGAGGACTAGCGGGAGTGCAGATACGCAGTATTTT. This sequence encodes CASSRRTSGSADTQYF. The J gene is TRBJ2-3, the V gene TRBV5-1; the match to TRBD2 covers 13 bases. J lost 4 bases, V lost 4 bases, and 6 bases had no gene match. CDR1 and CDR2 (germline): SGHRS, YFSETQ. The CDR3 runs to 16 residues. Complete variable domain (other parts from reference TRBV5-1 and TRBJ2-3): KAGVTQTPRYLIKTRGQQVTLSCSPISGHRSVSWYQQTPGQGLQFLFEYFSETQRNKGNFPGRFSGRQFSNSRSEMNVSTLELGDSALYLCASSRRTSGSADTQYFGPGTRLTVL.

This clonotype was found many times. This chain joins TRBV11-2 and TRBJ2-7; D gene ambiguous. This CDR3 has 13 amino acids. Germline loops: CDR1 SGHAT, CDR2 FQNNGV. V lost 1 base to trimming and J lost 5 bases, with 9 bases between them. For the CDR3, the DNA is TGTGCCAGCAGCTTAGGGCACCAGAACGAGCAGTACTTC. Translated: CASSLGHQNEQYF.

The table lists this clonotype with many counts. The chain couples TRBV29-1 to TRBJ1-4, with D possibly being TRBD1 (5 bases). V was clipped by 3 bases and J by 4 bases, with 9 bases between them. The germline V gene encodes CDR1 SQVTM and CDR2 ANQGSEA. This CDR3 is built from 13 residues. CDR3 DNA: TGCAGCGTTGACGGGCAGGGTAATGAAAAACTGTTTTTT. Protein sequence: CSVDGQGNEKLFF.

This chain joins TRBV28 and TRBJ2-5; 10 positions match TRBD2. V dropped 3 bases and J dropped 5; count of bases not matched to a gene: 12. The germline V gene has CDR1 MDHEN and CDR2 SYDVKM. The CDR3 sequence is 17 residues long. Written as DNA, the CDR3 is TGTGCCAGCAGTTTTCCCATCCAAGCGGGGGGGTCTGAGACCCAGTACTTC. Translating it yields CASSFPIQAGGSETQYF.

This clonotype has at least ten counts. The rearrangement links TRBV2 to TRBJ2-1; possibly TRBD2 for D (7 bases). The CDR3 has 15 amino acids. Per germline, CDR1 SNHLY and CDR2 FYNNEI. V was shortened by 3 bases and J by 4 bases, with 13 bases between the two germline ends. CDR3 protein: CASSERGGGYNEQFF. CDR3 DNA sequence: TGTGCCAGCAGTGAGAGGGGGGGAGGTTACAATGAGCAGTTCTTC.

This clonotype was recorded a few times. The chain has TRBV28 and TRBJ2-7; TRBD1 matches at 7 bases. Germline V gene lookup returns CDR1 MDHEN and CDR2 SYDVKM. There are 17 residues in the CDR3. J gave up 5 bases and V 5 bases, and 18 bases lay outside the gene matches. CDR3 in amino acids: CASSPPSTGPLNHEQYF. CDR3 coding DNA: TGTGCCAGCAGTCCGCCATCGACAGGGCCTTTAAACCACGAGCAGTACTTC. Using reference TRBV28 and TRBJ2-7 for the parts outside the CDR3, the full variable domain is DVKVTQSSRYLVKRTGEKVFLECVQDMDHENMFWYRQDPGLGLRLIYFSYDVKMKEKGDIPEGYSVSREKKERFSLILESASTNQTSMYLCASSPPSTGPLNHEQYFGPGTRLTVT.

There are a few counts of this clonotype. The chain employs TRBV15 and TRBJ1-4; a weak D match, TRBD1 (6 bases). This CDR3 is built from 16 residues. Germline-derived CDR1 and CDR2 are LNHNV and YYDKDF (reference sequence). V was cut by 4 bases and J by 8 bases, with 20 bases left in between. The DNA of the CDR3 is TGTGCCACCAGCAAAGAGAGGGGCAGGGGCGGCGAAAAACTGTTTTTT. Its protein product is CATSKERGRGGEKLFF.

The table lists this clonotype with a few counts. The chain carries TRBV20-1 and TRBJ2-1; D uncertain. Germline-derived CDR1 and CDR2 are DFQATT and SNEGSKA (reference sequence). The ends were cut back, 2 bases at V and 5 bases at J, with 7 bases in the middle. The CDR3 runs to 12 residues. The CDR3 spells CSARPADNEQFF. Here the CDR3 DNA reads TGCAGTGCTAGACCAGCCGACAATGAGCAGTTCTTC.

This clonotype was seen more than once but under ten times. The chain joins TRBV7-6 to TRBJ2-1; the match to TRBD2 covers 8 bases. The CDR3 totals 15 residues. Germline CDR1 and CDR2: SGHVS and FNYEAQ. Trimming at V came to 2 bases and at J to 6 bases, leaving 6 bases not matched to a gene. Written as DNA, the CDR3 is TGTGCCAGCAGCTTAACTAGCGGAGGAGGCAATGAGCAGTTCTTC. Translating it yields CASSLTSGGGNEQFF. The whole variable domain, filled in from reference TRBV7-6 and TRBJ2-1, reads GAGVSQSPRYKVTKRGQDVALRCDPISGHVSLYWYRQALGQGPEFLTYFNYEAQQDKSGLPNDRFSAERPEGSISTLTIQRTEQRDSAMYRCASSLTSGGGNEQFFGPGTRLTVL.

This clonotype came up many times. V is TRBV4-1 and J is TRBJ2-2, with 8 nucleotides matching TRBD2. Germline values: CDR1 MGHRA, CDR2 YSYEKL. The length of the CDR3 is 16 residues. The V gene end was trimmed by 1 base and the J gene end by 3 bases; junction bases not matched to a gene: 4. This CDR3 reads CASSQVASGYTGELFF. DNA of the CDR3: TGCGCCAGCAGCCAAGTGGCTAGCGGGTACACCGGGGAGCTGTTTTTT.

This clonotype has at least ten counts. The genes are TRBV20-1 and TRBJ2-7; 10 bases agree with TRBD2. J was trimmed by 2 bases and V by 2 bases; bases with no gene match: 0. This CDR3 spans 13 amino acids. CDR1 DFQATT and CDR2 SNEGSKA come from the germline V gene (reference sequence). The CDR3 reads CSARLAGAYEQYF. CDR3 bases: TGCAGTGCTAGACTAGCGGGAGCCTACGAGCAGTACTTC.

J is TRBJ2-7 and V is TRBV29-1; D is possibly TRBD1 or TRBD2 (5 bases each). The CDR3 spans 11 residues. Looked up from germline, CDR1 is SQVTM and CDR2 is ANQGSEA. V was shortened by 7 bases and J by 6 bases, with 13 bases between the two germline ends. CDR3 in amino acids: CSALLGTEQYF. The CDR3 DNA sequence: TGCAGCGCTCTCCTCGGGACCGAGCAGTACTTC.

This clonotype has a count of ten or more. V usage is TRBV20-1 and J usage is TRBJ2-3; TRBD2 matches 8 bases. The CDR3 extends over 16 amino acids. With 0 bases clipped from V and 0 bases from J, the junction kept 5 bases outside the gene matches. Per the germline V gene, CDR1 is DFQATT and CDR2 is SNEGSKA (reference sequence). CDR3 nucleotides: TGCAGTGCTAGAGACCGTCGACTAGCGAGCACAGATACGCAGTATTTT. Protein product: CSARDRRLASTDTQYF.

This clonotype came up a few times. The chain uses TRBV12-3 or TRBV12-4 and TRBJ2-1; D is unclear. V dropped 5 bases and J dropped 10 bases, with 12 bases sitting between them. This CDR3 is built from 12 residues. The DNA for the CDR3 is TGTGCCAGCAGTGCCGAACGGCGGGAGCAGTTCTTC. This translates into CASSAERREQFF.

The chain recombines TRBV20-1 with TRBJ1-1; the D is unclear. The V gene lost 4 bases and the J gene lost 9 bases, with 15 bases spanning the gap. The CDR3 spans 12 residues. The germline V gene encodes CDR1 DFQATT and CDR2 SNEGSKA (reference sequence). CDR3 DNA sequence: TGCAGTGCTATACAAGGACGGCTAAAAGCTTTCTTT. Translating gives CSAIQGRLKAFF.

The table lists this clonotype with a count of one. This chain uses TRBV12-3 or TRBV12-4 with TRBJ2-1; D is tentatively TRBD1 or TRBD2 (5 bases each). CDR3 length: 17 amino acids. The V end was cut by 5 bases, the J end by 1 base, with 18 bases between. The CDR3 DNA sequence: TGTGCCAGCAGTCGGTCGGGGCGGAGAAATTCCTACAATGAGCAGTTCTTC. Amino acids: CASSRSGRRNSYNEQFF.